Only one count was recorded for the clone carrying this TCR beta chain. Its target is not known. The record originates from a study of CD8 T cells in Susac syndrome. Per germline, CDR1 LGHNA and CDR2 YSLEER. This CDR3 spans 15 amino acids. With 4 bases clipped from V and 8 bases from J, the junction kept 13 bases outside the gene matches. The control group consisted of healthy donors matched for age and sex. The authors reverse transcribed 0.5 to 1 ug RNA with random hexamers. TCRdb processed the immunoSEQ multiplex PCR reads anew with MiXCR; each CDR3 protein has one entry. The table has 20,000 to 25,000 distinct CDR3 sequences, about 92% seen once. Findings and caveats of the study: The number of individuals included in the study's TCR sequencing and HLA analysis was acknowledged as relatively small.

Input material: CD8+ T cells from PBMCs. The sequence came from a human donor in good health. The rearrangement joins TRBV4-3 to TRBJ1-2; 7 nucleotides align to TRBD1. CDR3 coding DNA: TGCGCCAGCAGCCCCTCAAGTCAGGGGGTGAACGGCTACACCTTC. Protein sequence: CASSPSSQGVNGYTF.